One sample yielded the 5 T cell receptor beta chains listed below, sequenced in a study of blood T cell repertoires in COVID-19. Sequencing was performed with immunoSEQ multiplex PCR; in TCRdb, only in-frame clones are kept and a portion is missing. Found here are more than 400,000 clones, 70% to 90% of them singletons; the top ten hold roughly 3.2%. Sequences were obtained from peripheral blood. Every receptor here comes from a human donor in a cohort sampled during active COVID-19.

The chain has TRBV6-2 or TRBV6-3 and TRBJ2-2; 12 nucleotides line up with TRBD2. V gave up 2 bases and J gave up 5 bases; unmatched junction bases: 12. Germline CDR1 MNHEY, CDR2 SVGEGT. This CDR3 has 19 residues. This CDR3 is CASSYVLAGGPRKTGELFF. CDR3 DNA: TGTGCCAGCAGTTACGTGCTAGCGGGAGGGCCGCGAAAAACCGGGGAGCTGTTTTTT.

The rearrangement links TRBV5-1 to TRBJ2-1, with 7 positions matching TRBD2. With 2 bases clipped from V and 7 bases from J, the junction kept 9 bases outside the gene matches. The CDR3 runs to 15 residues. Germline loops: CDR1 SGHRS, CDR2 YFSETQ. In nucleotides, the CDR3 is TGCGCCAGCAGCTTTTCTAGCGGAGCAGGGAATGAGCAGTTCTTC. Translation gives CASSFSSGAGNEQFF. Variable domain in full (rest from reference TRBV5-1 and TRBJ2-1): KAGVTQTPRYLIKTRGQQVTLSCSPISGHRSVSWYQQTPGQGLQFLFEYFSETQRNKGNFPGRFSGRQFSNSRSEMNVSTLELGDSALYLCASSFSSGAGNEQFFGPGTRLTVL.

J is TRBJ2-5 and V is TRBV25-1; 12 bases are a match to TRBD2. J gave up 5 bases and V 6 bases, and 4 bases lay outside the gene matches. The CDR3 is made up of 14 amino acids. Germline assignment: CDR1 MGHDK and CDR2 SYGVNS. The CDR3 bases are TGTGCCAGCAGGACTAGCGGGGGTGAGGAGACCCAGTACTTC. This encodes CASRTSGGEETQYF.

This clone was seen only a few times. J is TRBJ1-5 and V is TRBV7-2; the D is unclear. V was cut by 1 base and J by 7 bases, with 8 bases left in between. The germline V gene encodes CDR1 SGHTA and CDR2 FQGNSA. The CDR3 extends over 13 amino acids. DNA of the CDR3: TGTGCCAGCAGCTTAGTGGTGGAGCAGCCCCAGCATTTT. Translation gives CASSLVVEQPQHF.

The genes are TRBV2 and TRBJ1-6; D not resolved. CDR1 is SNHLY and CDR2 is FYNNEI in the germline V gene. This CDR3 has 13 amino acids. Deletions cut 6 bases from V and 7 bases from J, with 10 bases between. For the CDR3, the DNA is TGTGCCAGCAGAGGAGACCTAAATTCACCCCTCCACTTT. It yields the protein CASRGDLNSPLHF.